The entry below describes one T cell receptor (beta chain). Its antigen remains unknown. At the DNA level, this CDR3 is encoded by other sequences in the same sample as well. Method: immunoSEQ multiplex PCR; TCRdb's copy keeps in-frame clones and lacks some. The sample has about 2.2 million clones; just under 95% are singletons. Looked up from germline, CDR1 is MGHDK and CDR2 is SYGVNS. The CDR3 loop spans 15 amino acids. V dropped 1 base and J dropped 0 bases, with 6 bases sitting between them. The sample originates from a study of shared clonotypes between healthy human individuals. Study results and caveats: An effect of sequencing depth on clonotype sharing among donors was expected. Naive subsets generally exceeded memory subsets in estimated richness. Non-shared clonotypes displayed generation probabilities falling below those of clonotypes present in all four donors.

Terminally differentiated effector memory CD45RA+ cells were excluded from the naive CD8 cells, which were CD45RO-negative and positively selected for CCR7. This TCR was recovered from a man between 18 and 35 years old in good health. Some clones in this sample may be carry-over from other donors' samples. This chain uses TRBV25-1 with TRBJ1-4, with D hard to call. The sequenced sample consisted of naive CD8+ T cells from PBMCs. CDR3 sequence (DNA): TGTGCCAGCAGTGAATTCGGGGCAACTAATGAAAAACTGTTTTTT. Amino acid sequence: CASSEFGATNEKLFF.